Listed here is a single TCR beta chain. Its antigen remains unknown. This sample is drawn from a study of graft-versus-host responses after intestinal transplantation. For the study at large: Each patient got anti-thymocyte globulin induction, then tacrolimus and steroids for roughly 3 years. Findings of the study overall: Recipient bone marrow held GvH clones, some seen earlier in ileum or blood.

Germline CDR1 is LGHNA and CDR2 is YNFKEQ. The CDR3 has 17 residues. J gave up 5 bases and V 0 bases, and 12 bases lay outside the gene matches. The assay was immunoSEQ multiplex PCR, and TCRdb's table has in-frame clones only and misses some. Of 86,000 or so clones detected, 80% to 95% appear once; the ten largest clones hold roughly 6%. The V call is TRBV4-2, the J call TRBJ2-5; 7 bases align to TRBD2. This specimen was unstimulated CD8+ T cells sorted from spleen or lymph node cells, taken before intestinal transplant. The origin of this receptor is a human donor who received an intestinal transplant. The CDR3 is CASSQDEKRGVVETQYF. CDR3 in DNA: TGTGCCAGCAGCCAAGATGAAAAGCGGGGTGTTGTGGAGACCCAGTACTTC.